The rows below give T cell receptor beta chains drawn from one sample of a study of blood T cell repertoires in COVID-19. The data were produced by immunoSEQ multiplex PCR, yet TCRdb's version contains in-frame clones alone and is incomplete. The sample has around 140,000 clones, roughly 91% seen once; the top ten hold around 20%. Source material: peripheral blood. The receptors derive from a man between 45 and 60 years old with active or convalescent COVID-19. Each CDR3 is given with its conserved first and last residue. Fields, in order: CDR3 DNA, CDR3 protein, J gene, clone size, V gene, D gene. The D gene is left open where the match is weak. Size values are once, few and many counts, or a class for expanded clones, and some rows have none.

TGTGCCAGCAGCCCTGATTCGCGGGGGGGCTTAGAGACCCAGTACTTC	CASSPDSRGGLETQYF	TRBJ2-5	-	TRBV3-1/TRBV3-2	TRBD2
TGTGCCAGCTCACGCAGCGGATCCTCAAATGAGCAGTTCTTC	CASSRSGSSNEQFF	TRBJ2-1	-	TRBV18	-
TGTGCCAGCAGCCCCGTAGCGGGAGGTGAAGAGACCCAGTACTTC	CASSPVAGGEETQYF	TRBJ2-5	-	TRBV9	TRBD2
TGTGCCAGCAGAGACCCGACAGGGCAACTGTTTTTT	CASRDPTGQLFF	TRBJ1-4	-	TRBV9	TRBD1
TGTGCCAGCAGTATCGGGACACTTAATCAGCCCCAGCATTTT	CASSIGTLNQPQHF	TRBJ1-5	-	TRBV6-5	-
TGTGCCAGCAGCCCTCAGGGGGCGGTCACTGAAGCTTTCTTT	CASSPQGAVTEAFF	TRBJ1-1	-	TRBV5-4	TRBD1
TGTGCCAGCAGCTTACTAGGGACAGGGAATGGTGTGCAGTACTTC	CASSLLGTGNGVQYF	TRBJ2-7	-	TRBV5-6	TRBD1
TGTGCCAGCAGCTTAGGGGGGCTGGGGGACCCCTACGAGCAGTACTTC	CASSLGGLGDPYEQYF	TRBJ2-7	-	TRBV7-2	-
TGTGCCAGTAGACAGGGAGGGGTGCAGACCCAGTACTTC	CASRQGGVQTQYF	TRBJ2-5	-	TRBV19	-
TGTGCCAGTACCCGAAAAACAGGAAACACTGAAGCTTTCTTT	CASTRKTGNTEAFF	TRBJ1-1	-	TRBV19	-
TGTGCCAGCAGCGGCCGGGACAATGGCCACAATGAGCAGTTCTTC	CASSGRDNGHNEQFF	TRBJ2-1	-	TRBV5-4	-
TGTGCCAGCAGCCCCAGGAGGACAGGGGCTAACTATGGCTACACCTTC	CASSPRRTGANYGYTF	TRBJ1-2	-	TRBV3-1/TRBV3-2	TRBD1
TGTGCCAGCAGCCCACGGAGACAGGGTGATCAGCCCCAGCATTTT	CASSPRRQGDQPQHF	TRBJ1-5	-	TRBV4-2	TRBD1
TGTGCCACCAGTGATTCGGGACAGGGTAACTACGAGCAGTACTTC	CATSDSGQGNYEQYF	TRBJ2-7	-	TRBV24-1	TRBD1
TGTGCCAGCAGTTTATCGTCGCGGTACTATGGCTACACCTTC	CASSLSSRYYGYTF	TRBJ1-2	few	TRBV28	-
TGTGCCAGTAATACCGGGACAGTTTCTAATGAAAAACTGTTTTTT	CASNTGTVSNEKLFF	TRBJ1-4	-	TRBV19	TRBD1
TGTGCCAGCAGCTCTAGAGTCCCAGGGTACGGCTACAATGAGCAGTTCTTC	CASSSRVPGYGYNEQFF	TRBJ2-1	few	TRBV7-2	-
TGTGCCAGTATAGGCCTAGCGGGAGGAGCAAGGTACAATGAGCAGTTCTTC	CASIGLAGGARYNEQFF	TRBJ2-1	-	TRBV19	TRBD2
TGTGCCAGCAGTCCCCTCACAGGGGGCAGATCTAGCGGGAGGAACGAGCAGTACTTC	CASSPLTGGRSSGRNEQYF	TRBJ2-7	-	TRBV27	TRBD2
TGCAGTGCTAGTACGGGACAGGGAAGTTGGGGCTACACCTTC	CSASTGQGSWGYTF	TRBJ1-2	-	TRBV20-1	TRBD1
TGTGCCAGCAGCGAAACAGGGGGCAATCAGCCCCAGCATTTT	CASSETGGNQPQHF	TRBJ1-5	-	TRBV9	TRBD1
TGTGCCAGCAGCTTTAGGACTCTTGGCCCCACAGATACGCAGTATTTT	CASSFRTLGPTDTQYF	TRBJ2-3	-	TRBV11-1	-
TGTGCCAGCAGCCGGGACAGTCAAGAGACCCAGTACTTC	CASSRDSQETQYF	TRBJ2-5	once	TRBV6-5	TRBD1
TGTGCCAGCAGCAACCGGGCCGGGACAGACTCCTACAATGAGCAGTTCTTC	CASSNRAGTDSYNEQFF	TRBJ2-1	once	TRBV21-1	-
TGTGCCAGCAGCTCGCTGACCCCAGTCGGGAAACTGTTTTTT	CASSSLTPVGKLFF	TRBJ1-4	-	TRBV7-9	-
TGTGCCAGCAACCCACTTCTCCTTCAAGAGACCCAGTACTTC	CASNPLLLQETQYF	TRBJ2-5	-	TRBV28	-
TGTGCCAGCAGCTTGGGGCTCTCTGGAAACACCATATATTTT	CASSLGLSGNTIYF	TRBJ1-3	-	TRBV5-6	-
TGCGCCAGCAGCCAAGATTACGCGGAACCATTAAACAACTATGGCTACACCTTC	CASSQDYAEPLNNYGYTF	TRBJ1-2	-	TRBV4-3	-
TGTGCCAGCAGTATAAGGACTCCTAGCACAGATACGCAGTATTTT	CASSIRTPSTDTQYF	TRBJ2-3	once	TRBV2	-
TGCGCCAGCAGCTTTTGGGCAGGGGGCGTAATGGAGGCAACTAATGAAAAACTGTTTTTT	CASSFWAGGVMEATNEKLFF	TRBJ1-4	-	TRBV5-1	TRBD1
TGTGCCAGCAGCGTAGGACAGGGAGTAGGAAACACCATATATTTT	CASSVGQGVGNTIYF	TRBJ1-3	-	TRBV9	TRBD1
TGTGCCAGTAGTATGAGGGGCACAGATACGCAGTATTTT	CASSMRGTDTQYF	TRBJ2-3	-	TRBV19	-
TGTGCCAGCAGTTATTGGTACAGCACTAGCACAGATACGCAGTATTTT	CASSYWYSTSTDTQYF	TRBJ2-3	-	TRBV6-5	-
TGTGCCAGCAGCAACCTAGGGTTGCACGCGGGAAGCGAGCAGTACTTC	CASSNLGLHAGSEQYF	TRBJ2-7	-	TRBV28	-
TGTGCCAGCACGTATAGCACAGATACGCAGTATTTT	CASTYSTDTQYF	TRBJ2-3	-	TRBV2	-
TGTGCCTGGAGTCTAGGGGGACAGGGGGTGAACATTCAGTACTTC	CAWSLGGQGVNIQYF	TRBJ2-4	-	TRBV30	TRBD1
TGTGCCAGCAGCCAACAGGGGCGGTATGGCTACACCTTC	CASSQQGRYGYTF	TRBJ1-2	-	TRBV6-5	TRBD1
TGTGCCAGCAGATCGAACAGGGGTCAGAACACTGAAGCTTTCTTT	CASRSNRGQNTEAFF	TRBJ1-1	once	TRBV2	TRBD1
TGTGCCAGCAGTTTGGACAGGGACCGGTACGAGCAGTACTTC	CASSLDRDRYEQYF	TRBJ2-7	-	TRBV28	TRBD1
TGTGCCAGCAGGTGGGCAGGAAATCTTCAAGCTTTCTTT	CASRWAGNLQAFF	TRBJ1-1	-	TRBV14	-
TGTGCTTGTGGTAGCCGGGACAGGGTTGGTTGGGGCACTGAAGCTTTCTTT	CACGSRDRVGWGTEAFF	TRBJ1-1	-	TRBV12-5	TRBD1
TGTGCCAGCAGCAAAGCGCGGGAGGGGGCGCGAAATGAGCAGTTCTTC	CASSKAREGARNEQFF	TRBJ2-1	-	TRBV21-1	-